Listed below are T cell receptor beta chains from one sample, sequenced in a study of blood T cell repertoires in COVID-19. The assay was immunoSEQ multiplex PCR, and TCRdb's table has in-frame clones only and misses some. The data hold 450,000 to 600,000 clones, with around 90% observed a single time. Sample: PBMCs or T cells enriched from blood (not recorded which). The receptors here all came from a woman in her late teens or twenties who had recovered from COVID-19. Each CDR3 is given without its conserved first and last residue. Each record gives: V gene, J gene, CDR3 protein.

TRBV18	TRBJ1-2	ASSRDREVHGYT
TRBV5-4	TRBJ2-3	ASSSSRTSDTQY
TRBV5-5	TRBJ2-4	ASSYRPNEGWVDKNIQY
TRBV28	TRBJ2-1	ASSLWGGAGGSYNEQF
TRBV5-1	TRBJ1-1	ASSPDWGPMNTEAF
TRBV5-8	TRBJ2-7	ASSIGGRAFEEQY
TRBV7-2	TRBJ1-2	ASMAPGVGVGGYT
TRBV7-2	TRBJ2-7	ASSLRAGGQDEQY
TRBV2	TRBJ2-1	ASLDWSRGGSF
TRBV28	TRBJ2-7	ASSFMGLADYEQY
TRBV18	TRBJ1-3	ASSPSTDSSGNTIY
TRBV7-2	TRBJ2-2	ASSFGLAGAGELF
TRBV5-8	TRBJ2-5	ASSLGLAGAHEETQY
TRBV4-2	TRBJ2-5	ASSQDLSASGGGREETQY
TRBV7-2	TRBJ2-5	ASSLLVQETQY
TRBV7-2	TRBJ1-2	ASRRTANYGYT
TRBV9	TRBJ2-1	ASSVGGGAYNEQF
TRBV20-1	TRBJ1-1	SALQGFSAF
TRBV5-1	TRBJ2-7	ASRLQQGPSYEQY
TRBV9	TRBJ2-3	ASSVGGVIDTQY
TRBV10-3	TRBJ1-5	AIRKTGDNQPQH
TRBV30	TRBJ1-5	AWSEGLNQPQH
TRBV5-6	TRBJ1-5	ASSLVVGSRKSQPQH
TRBV29-1	TRBJ1-1	SVAGVMNTEAF
TRBV5-4	TRBJ1-2	ASSLEGGVYGYT
TRBV29-1	TRBJ2-1	SVVLASGRGEQF
TRBV6-1	TRBJ1-2	ASSEGTGRGYT
TRBV30	TRBJ2-3	AWYRGTGGTSVKDTQY
TRBV3-1/TRBV3-2	TRBJ2-7	ASSRGGSYEQY
TRBV7-8	TRBJ1-2	ASSSPTGGRGGYT
TRBV6-5	TRBJ2-3	ASSYQLAGGSEAQY